This is a list of T cell receptor beta chains from one sample in a study of cytomegalovirus exposure and HLA in healthy donors. Assay: immunoSEQ multiplex PCR; the TCRdb copy retains only in-frame clones and omits some. This sample carries some 150,000 clones, 82% of them seen once, and the ten largest clones take roughly 3.2%. The sample comprised PBMCs. Source of these receptors: a man aged 18 to 30 in good health and CMV-seropositive. Each CDR3 is given with its conserved first and last residue. The D gene is left open where the match is weak. The size of a clone is reported for some rows only, either as once, few or many, or as a class for expanded clones.

d_gene	v_gene	j_gene	abundance	CDR3nt	CDR3aa
.	TRBV7-3	TRBJ1-2	once	TGTGCCAGCAGTCTCGACGGGACTAACTATGGCTACACCTTC	CASSLDGTNYGYTF
.	TRBV6-4	TRBJ2-1	few	TGTGCCAGCAGTGATGGAGCCCAAGCTTATGAGCAGTTCTTC	CASSDGAQAYEQFF
TRBD2	TRBV18	TRBJ2-1	.	TGTGCCAGCTCACCGCGGCTAGCGGGAGGGCGGGGCAATGAGCAGTTCTTC	CASSPRLAGGRGNEQFF
.	TRBV2	TRBJ1-5	once	TGTGCCAGCAACACCAACAGGGAGTCTTGGCAGCCCCAGCATTTT	CASNTNRESWQPQHF
.	TRBV14	TRBJ1-1	once	TGTGCCAGCAGCCAAGTGATAAGGGGATTCATGAACACTGAAGCTTTCTTT	CASSQVIRGFMNTEAFF
TRBD1	TRBV28	TRBJ1-2	.	TGTGCCAGCAGTAGGGACAGATATGGCTACACCTTC	CASSRDRYGYTF
TRBD2	TRBV28	TRBJ2-2	.	TGTGCCAGCAGCCCGACTAGCGGGAGAAGGGGCGGGGAGCTGTTTTTT	CASSPTSGRRGGELFF
TRBD2	TRBV2	TRBJ2-5	.	TGTGCCACGCAACTAGCGGGAGCGGGGACCCAGTACTTC	CATQLAGAGTQYF
TRBD2	TRBV6-1	TRBJ2-1	.	TGTGCCAGCAGTGAACGGCGATTGTGGGCTAGCGGGGGATACAATGAGCAGTTCTTC	CASSERRLWASGGYNEQFF
TRBD1	TRBV6-1	TRBJ2-7	.	TGTGCCAGCACACCCCGACAGGGCTTCTCCTACGAGCAGTACTTC	CASTPRQGFSYEQYF
.	TRBV11-3	TRBJ2-2	.	TGTGCCAGCAGCTCAGACGTCCTCGGGGAGCTGTTTTTT	CASSSDVLGELFF
TRBD2	TRBV6-6	TRBJ2-7	.	TGTGCCAGCAGTCCTAAGACTAGCGGGACGTTCAACGAGCAGTACTTC	CASSPKTSGTFNEQYF
.	TRBV6-5	TRBJ1-5	few	TGTGCCAGCAGTTACGGGGAGTCTCAGCCCCAGCATTTT	CASSYGESQPQHF
TRBD2	TRBV5-1	TRBJ2-3	.	TGCGCCAGCGTTAGAGCTGGCGGGAGGGCAGATACGCAGTATTTT	CASVRAGGRADTQYF
.	TRBV7-9	TRBJ2-7	.	TGTGCCAGCAAAACCTCGACCGGCAGGCCCTACGAGCAGTACTTC	CASKTSTGRPYEQYF
.	TRBV9	TRBJ1-2	.	TGTGCCAGCAGCGTGGCCCCAGGTGACTATGGCTACACCTTC	CASSVAPGDYGYTF
.	TRBV9	TRBJ1-5	.	TGTGCCAGCAGCGTGGCCCTCGGGTATAGCAATCAGCCCCAGCATTTT	CASSVALGYSNQPQHF
TRBD1	TRBV27	TRBJ2-7	few	TGTGCCAGCAGCCCGGGACAGGGCTTCCTCTCCTACGAGCAGTACTTC	CASSPGQGFLSYEQYF
.	TRBV5-1	TRBJ2-2	.	TGCCGAGGGGCCGCCGGGGGAGAATCCGGGGAGCTGTTTTTT	CRGAAGGESGELFF
.	TRBV19	TRBJ1-5	.	TGTGCCAGTAGTATCTCGGGGGGCCTTCCCCAGCCCCAGCATTTT	CASSISGGLPQPQHF
.	TRBV25-1	TRBJ1-5	.	TGTGCCAGCAGTGAAGCCAGGGCGGGCAATCAGCCCCAGCATTTT	CASSEARAGNQPQHF
.	TRBV28	TRBJ2-1	.	TGTGCCAGCAGTTTGAGAGGCGTCGTAAGCAATGAGCAGTTCTTC	CASSLRGVVSNEQFF
.	TRBV7-3	TRBJ2-7	.	TGTGCCAGCAGCTTAAGAGGGGGAACCTACGAGCAGTACTTC	CASSLRGGTYEQYF
TRBD1	TRBV29-1	TRBJ1-1	once	TGCAGCGTTTTCAGGGGGACCACTGAAGCTTTCTTT	CSVFRGTTEAFF
.	TRBV27	TRBJ2-1	few	TGTGCCAGCAGTAAGGGGGGGGGAAGCTCCTACAATGAGCAGTTCTTC	CASSKGGGSSYNEQFF
.	TRBV5-1	TRBJ2-6	once	TGCGCCAGCAGCTTGGGGACACCATCCTCTGGGGCCAACGTCCTGACTTTC	CASSLGTPSSGANVLTF
TRBD1	TRBV25-1	TRBJ2-7	few	TGTGCCAGCAGTGACTTAGGGGGCGCCACCTACGAGCAGTACTTC	CASSDLGGATYEQYF
TRBD1	TRBV5-1	TRBJ2-3	.	TGCGCCAGCAGCGTACAGGGACAGGGGATGACAGATACGCAGTATTTT	CASSVQGQGMTDTQYF
.	TRBV5-1	TRBJ2-3	.	TGCGCCAGCAGCCTAACTAGCCCCACAGATACGCAGTATTTT	CASSLTSPTDTQYF
TRBD2	TRBV23-1	TRBJ2-7	.	TGCGCCAGCAGTCAATCGGCGGGGGAGGGGACCGCGACCTACGAGCAGTACTTC	CASSQSAGEGTATYEQYF
.	TRBV2	TRBJ2-5	.	TGTGCTATCGTCGGGGGATTGGGGGAGCAGTACTTC	CAIVGGLGEQYF
TRBD2	TRBV27	TRBJ2-3	.	TGTGCCAGCAGTCTCGGGGCGGGAGACACAGATACGCAGTATTTT	CASSLGAGDTDTQYF
.	TRBV25-1	TRBJ2-7	.	TGTGCCAGCAGTGATCCCCCTCGCTACGAGCAGTACTTC	CASSDPPRYEQYF
TRBD1	TRBV5-1	TRBJ1-3	.	TGCGCCAGCAGGGAACAGGGGCCTGGAAACACCATATATTTT	CASREQGPGNTIYF
TRBD2	TRBV6-6	TRBJ2-7	.	TGTGCCAGCAGACCCTCGGGACTAGCAGAATACGAGCAGTACTTC	CASRPSGLAEYEQYF
TRBD1	TRBV2	TRBJ2-7	once	TGTGCCAGCAGTGGCCGCAGGACAGGGGGCGGAAGGAGCTCCTACGAGCAGTACTTC	CASSGRRTGGGRSSYEQYF
.	TRBV19	TRBJ1-1	.	TGTGCCAGTAGTCGGAGGAGGAGCACTGAAGCTTTCTTT	CASSRRRSTEAFF
TRBD2	TRBV6-5	TRBJ2-2	.	TGTGCCAGCAGACTGACTAGCGGGGGCGGGGAGCTGTTTTTT	CASRLTSGGGELFF
.	TRBV4-1	TRBJ2-3	.	TGCGCCAGCAGCCAAGGTCGAGGAGGGGCGGGCATCACAGATACGCAGTATTTT	CASSQGRGGAGITDTQYF
TRBD2	TRBV4-2	TRBJ2-2	.	TGTGCCAGCAGACTGACTAGCTCCGACACCGGGGAGCTGTTTTTT	CASRLTSSDTGELFF
TRBD2	TRBV5-1	TRBJ2-3	.	TGCGCCAGCCGTAGCGGGAGGCCTTACACAGATACGCAGTATTTT	CASRSGRPYTDTQYF
TRBD1	TRBV7-6	TRBJ2-5	.	TGTGCCAGCAGCTTAGACGACAGGGGAATCAAGAGAACCCAGTACTTC	CASSLDDRGIKRTQYF
.	TRBV7-2	TRBJ2-4	once	TGTGCCAGCAGCTTAAGGGGGGCCAAAAACATTCAGTACTTC	CASSLRGAKNIQYF
TRBD2	TRBV4-1	TRBJ2-7	once	TGCGCCAGCAGCCCGGCTAGCGGCTCCTACGAGCAGTACTTC	CASSPASGSYEQYF